The clone carrying this TCR beta chain has only a few counts. Its target is not known. TCRdb re-derived calls from the 5' RACE reads in MiXCR, one entry per CDR3 protein. This sample yields approximately 300,000 distinct CDR3 sequences, of which around 9.7% are seen a single time; roughly 7% belongs to the top ten. This entry comes from a study of identical twins. General study points: Invariant MAIT and iNKT cells may have partly biased zero-insertion analyses.

Between the trimmed V and J ends, which lost 4 bases and 4 bases, there was a span of 17 bases. The V gene's germline CDR1 is LGHNA and CDR2 YSLEER. The CDR3 covers 15 residues. The same data also contributed to another study, on yellow fever vaccine responses in identical twins.

The material sequenced was CD8+ T cells sorted from blood. This chain joins TRBV4-3 and TRBJ2-7; possibly TRBD2 for D (6 bases). The TCR sequence derives from a woman under 30 in good health. CDR3 coding DNA: TGCGCCAGCAGCCGTACTAGAGCGGGCCCATACGAGCAGTACTTC. This codes for CASSRTRAGPYEQYF.